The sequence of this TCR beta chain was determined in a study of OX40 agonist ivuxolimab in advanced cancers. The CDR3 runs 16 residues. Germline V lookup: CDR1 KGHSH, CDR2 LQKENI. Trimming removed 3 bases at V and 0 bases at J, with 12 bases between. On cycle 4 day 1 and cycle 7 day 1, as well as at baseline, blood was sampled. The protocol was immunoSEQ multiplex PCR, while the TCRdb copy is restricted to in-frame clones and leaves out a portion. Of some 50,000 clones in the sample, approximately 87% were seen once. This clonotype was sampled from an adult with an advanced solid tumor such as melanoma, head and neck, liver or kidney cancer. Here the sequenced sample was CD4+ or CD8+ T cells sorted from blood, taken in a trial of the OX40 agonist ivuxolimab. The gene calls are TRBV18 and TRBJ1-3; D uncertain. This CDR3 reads CASSPGQLDSGNTIYF. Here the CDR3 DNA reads TGTGCCAGCTCACCTGGGCAGCTTGACTCTGGAAACACCATATATTTT.